These 32 T cell receptor beta chains were sequenced from one sample in a study of shared clonotypes between healthy human individuals. Assay: immunoSEQ multiplex PCR; the TCRdb copy retains only in-frame clones and omits some. Among some 1 million clones listed, about 74% were seen once. Sequenced material: memory CD4+ T cells sorted from blood. Described subset: CD45RA-negative fraction. The receptor set was obtained from a young man in good health.

In the case of this clone: Other DNA sequences of this sample code for an identical CDR3. The rearrangement joins TRBV18 to TRBJ2-6; D gene unclear. The V end was cut by 1 base, the J end by 0 bases, with 4 bases between. This CDR3 is 15 amino acids long. Germline CDR1 and CDR2: KGHSH and LQKENI. The CDR3 DNA is TGTGCCAGCTCACCACTTAGCTCTGGGGCCAACGTCCTGACTTTC. It yields the protein CASSPLSSGANVLTF.

The genes are TRBV30 and TRBJ1-1; D call uncertain. The CDR3 loop spans 12 amino acids. CDR1 and CDR2 (germline): GTSNPN, SVGIG (reference sequence). Deletions cut 1 base from V and 10 bases from J, with 13 bases between. CDR3 loop: CAWSDRSLGAFF. DNA for the CDR3: TGTGCCTGGAGTGATCGAAGTTTGGGAGCTTTCTTT.

The rearrangement uses TRBV29-1 and TRBJ2-7; no clear D gene. V lost 4 bases and J lost 1, with 8 bases in between. Germline V gene lookup returns CDR1 SQVTM and CDR2 ANQGSEA. This CDR3 is built from 12 residues. CDR3 sequence reads: CSVGDGSYEQYF. DNA of the CDR3: TGCAGCGTTGGAGACGGATCCTACGAGCAGTACTTC.

This chain connects TRBV30 to TRBJ1-3; a possible D gene is TRBD1 (5 bases). CDR3 size: 15 residues. Germline CDR1 reads GTSNPN; CDR2 reads SVGIG (reference sequence). V was trimmed by 0 bases and J by 3 bases, leaving 12 bases between them. As DNA, the CDR3 is TGTGCCTGGAGTGTAGCCCGGGGGTTTGGAAACACCATATATTTT. It encodes CAWSVARGFGNTIYF.

The rearrangement uses TRBV5-8 and TRBJ2-7; no reliable D call. The V end lost 2 bases, the J end lost 3 bases, and 9 bases lay between the germline ends. Germline V gene data show CDR1 as SGHTS and CDR2 as YDEGEE. The CDR3 covers 13 residues. The CDR3 region has the DNA TGTGCCAGCAGCTTAGGACGGAACTACGAGCAGTACTTC. Translating gives CASSLGRNYEQYF.

J is TRBJ2-3 and V is TRBV5-1, with 10 bases fitting TRBD2. CDR3 size: 16 residues. The V gene end was trimmed by 3 bases and the J gene end by 2 bases; junction bases not matched to a gene: 6. Germline V gives CDR1 SGHRS, CDR2 YFSETQ. The CDR3 sequence: CASSYLAGDPTDTQYF. The CDR3 DNA sequence: TGCGCCAGCAGCTACCTAGCGGGGGACCCCACAGATACGCAGTATTTT.

The V and J genes are TRBV6-1 and TRBJ2-7; D unclear. There are 13 residues in the CDR3. Germline CDR1 and CDR2: MNHNS and SASEGT. Trimming took off 2 bases at V and 0 bases at J, with 5 bases between the two ends. This CDR3 is CASSEQSSYEQYF. Here the CDR3 DNA reads TGTGCCAGCAGTGAACAGAGCTCCTACGAGCAGTACTTC.

V and J are TRBV11-2 and TRBJ2-7; 7 nucleotides align to TRBD1. After removal of 5 bases from V and 5 bases from J, the junction contained 9 bases not matched to a gene. This CDR3 spans 14 amino acids. CDR1 SGHAT and CDR2 FQNNGV come from the germline V gene. This CDR3 is CASSQQQGLHEQYF. CDR3 coding DNA: TGTGCCAGCAGCCAGCAACAGGGGCTCCACGAGCAGTACTTC.

The chain joins TRBV19 to TRBJ2-1; 11 bases agree with TRBD2. The ends lost 4 bases at V and 0 bases at J; junction bases unmatched: 17. The CDR3 runs to 21 residues. CDR1 is LNHDA, CDR2 SQIVND, per germline (reference sequence). CDR3 protein: CASSTILRGLAGSSSYNEQFF. DNA for the CDR3: TGTGCCAGTAGTACAATCCTCCGTGGACTAGCGGGCTCGAGCTCCTACAATGAGCAGTTCTTC.

The chain uses TRBV28 and TRBJ1-1, with D hard to call. The germline gives CDR1 MDHEN, CDR2 SYDVKM. Trimming cost V 6 bases and J 9 bases, with 11 bases left between them. This CDR3 has 11 residues. In DNA, the CDR3 is TGTGCCAGCAGGTCCGCGGTCAAAGCTTTCTTT. This translates into CASRSAVKAFF.

The gene calls are TRBV6-6 and TRBJ2-4; D uncertain. V lost 6 bases and J lost 2, with 11 bases in between. The length of the CDR3 is 14 residues. Germline CDR1 is MNHNY and CDR2 is SVGAGI (reference sequence). The CDR3 spells CASRDRPPKNIQYF. The CDR3, as DNA: TGTGCCAGCAGAGATAGACCACCCAAAAACATTCAGTACTTC.

The chain links TRBV6-1 to TRBJ2-7; 7 bases match TRBD1. The V and J ends lost 7 bases and 7 bases, in that order; junction bases with no gene match: 16. CDR3 length equals 15 residues. CDR1 MNHNS and CDR2 SASEGT come from the germline V gene. The CDR3 here is CASMIGTALPGEQYF. In DNA form, the CDR3 reads TGTGCCAGCATGATTGGGACAGCCCTTCCGGGGGAGCAGTACTTC.

The rearrangement uses TRBV2 and TRBJ2-3; D is uncertain. The CDR3 is made up of 12 amino acids. CDR1 and CDR2 (germline): SNHLY, FYNNEI. Deletions cut 3 bases from V and 6 bases from J, with 7 bases between. This CDR3 is CASSDNADTQYF. The CDR3 bases are TGTGCCAGCAGTGATAATGCGGATACGCAGTATTTT.

The V and J genes are TRBV25-1 and TRBJ1-2; the D is unclear. This CDR3 comprises 15 residues. CDR1 MGHDK and CDR2 SYGVNS come from the germline V gene. Trimming removed 1 base from V and 1 base from J, with 10 bases in between. The CDR3 loop is CASSESGGLNYGYTF. CDR3 DNA sequence: TGTGCCAGCAGTGAATCAGGCGGACTTAACTATGGCTACACCTTC.

The chain employs TRBV19 and TRBJ1-5, with TRBD1 matching over 9 bases. The CDR3 is 15 residues long. Looked up from germline, CDR1 is LNHDA and CDR2 is SQIVND (reference sequence). V lost 3 bases to trimming and J lost 7 bases; unmatched junction nucleotides: 7. Here the CDR3 reads CASSMKGQGGQPQHF. The CDR3 bases are TGTGCCAGTAGTATGAAGGGACAGGGAGGGCAGCCCCAGCATTTT.

The gene calls are TRBV6-1 and TRBJ2-1; D is possibly TRBD2 (6 bases). Trimming left V 1 base short and J 6 bases short, with 13 bases between. The CDR3 consists of 15 residues. CDR1 is MNHNS and CDR2 is SASEGT in the germline V gene. CDR3 DNA sequence: TGTGCCAGCAGTGAAGGGGACTGGAAGATCAATGAGCAGTTCTTC. Protein product: CASSEGDWKINEQFF.

V gene TRBV30 combines with J gene TRBJ1-4; 7 bases align to TRBD1. Per the germline V gene, CDR1 is GTSNPN and CDR2 is SVGIG (reference sequence). There are 14 residues in the CDR3. After removal of 0 bases from V and 11 bases from J, the junction contained 9 bases not matched to a gene. DNA of the CDR3: TGTGCCTGGAGTGTACTCAGGGCAGGGGGGAAACTGTTTTTT. This sequence encodes CAWSVLRAGGKLFF.

This clone was counted between two and nine times. The genes are TRBV6-6 and TRBJ1-2; D unclear. Trimming took 8 bases from V and 4 from J, leaving 11 bases between them. CDR1 and CDR2 from the germline V gene are MNHNY and SVGAGI (reference sequence). The CDR3 has 12 residues. The CDR3 coding sequence is TGTGCCAGCTGGGCATTGGGCTATGGCTACACCTTC. This translates into CASWALGYGYTF.

CDR3 bases: TGTGCCAGCTCAGCACAGGGGTCCCCCGGGACTAGCGGGAGCTCGACCTACAATGAGCAGTTCTTC. This sequence encodes CASSAQGSPGTSGSSTYNEQFF. The chain employs TRBV18 and TRBJ2-1; 14 positions match TRBD2. J gave up 2 bases and V 5 bases, and 20 bases lay outside the gene matches. In germline, CDR1 is KGHSH, CDR2 LQKENI. The length of the CDR3 is 22 residues.

This clone was seen a handful of times. The CDR3 bases are TGTGCCAGCAGCCCCGACAGGCCGAACACTGAAGCTTTCTTT. It translates to CASSPDRPNTEAFF. The chain uses TRBV5-5 and TRBJ1-1; a possible D gene is TRBD1 (6 bases). CDR3 size: 14 residues. V dropped 4 bases and J dropped 1 base, with 11 bases sitting between them. Germline V gene sequence: CDR1 SGHKS, CDR2 YYEKEE (reference sequence).

The chain couples TRBV6-1 to TRBJ2-7; a weak D match, TRBD1 (6 bases). CDR1 and CDR2 (germline): MNHNS, SASEGT. This CDR3 region has 16 residues. The ends were cut back, 2 bases at V and 5 bases at J, with 19 bases in the middle. The CDR3 reads CASSEIITGNKDEQYF. The CDR3 bases are TGTGCCAGCAGTGAAATTATCACAGGGAATAAAGACGAGCAGTACTTC.

The chain is built from TRBV7-9 and TRBJ1-5; D is possibly TRBD1 (5 bases). Germline V gene lookup returns CDR1 SEHNR and CDR2 FQNEAQ (reference sequence). V lost 1 base to trimming and J lost 7 bases, with 11 bases between them. The CDR3 consists of 14 residues. CDR3: CASSLEGRAQPQHF. The CDR3 DNA sequence: TGTGCCAGCAGCTTAGAGGGCAGGGCCCAGCCCCAGCATTTT.

The rearrangement uses TRBV30 and TRBJ2-5; a weak D match, TRBD1 (5 bases). The end of the DNA fits TRBJ2-7 better, so the J call may be wrong. Germline CDR1 GTSNPN, CDR2 SVGIG (reference sequence). The CDR3 contains 15 residues. CDR3 sequence reads: CAWSAGQGNTYEQYF. The CDR3 DNA is TGTGCCTGGAGTGCAGGGCAGGGAAATACCTACGAGCAGTACTTC.

CDR3 DNA sequence: TGTGCCACCCACTCCAGGACTAGCGCTTCCTACGAGCAGTACTTC. This sequence encodes CATHSRTSASYEQYF. The J gene is TRBJ2-7, the V gene TRBV10-3; 9 positions match TRBD2. After removal of 10 bases from V and 1 base from J, the junction contained 11 bases not matched to a gene. The CDR3 loop spans 15 amino acids. Germline lookup yields CDR1 ENHRY and CDR2 SYGVKD.

The CDR3 reads CASSFEGIDTQYF. CDR3 bases: TGTGCCAGCAGTTTTGAGGGGATAGATACGCAGTATTTT. The rearrangement links TRBV28 to TRBJ2-3, with D perhaps given as TRBD1 or TRBD2 (5 bases each). The V end lost 3 bases, the J end lost 5 bases, and 9 bases lay between the germline ends. The CDR3 loop spans 13 amino acids. Germline assignment: CDR1 MDHEN and CDR2 SYDVKM. Filled out from reference TRBV28 and TRBJ2-3, the complete variable domain reads DVKVTQSSRYLVKRTGEKVFLECVQDMDHENMFWYRQDPGLGLRLIYFSYDVKMKEKGDIPEGYSVSREKKERFSLILESASTNQTSMYLCASSFEGIDTQYFGPGTRLTVL.

This clone was seen many times. CDR3 protein: CASSSSGQRFAFF. The DNA of the CDR3 is TGTGCCAGCAGCTCAAGCGGACAGCGGTTTGCTTTCTTT. J is TRBJ1-1 and V is TRBV5-4; TRBD1 is a possible D gene (6 bases). CDR1 is SGHNT, CDR2 YYREEE, per germline (reference sequence). CDR3 length equals 13 residues. V was clipped by 3 bases and J by 11 bases, with 17 bases between them.

The V call is TRBV7-9, the J call TRBJ2-3; tentative D call: TRBD1 (5 bases). Germline assignment: CDR1 SEHNR and CDR2 FQNEAQ (reference sequence). The CDR3 runs 18 residues. The germline V and J ends were trimmed by 4 bases and 1 base, with 21 bases remaining between them. The CDR3 DNA follows: TGTGCCAGCAGCTCGTCCCCCCAGGGTCGACCTCGCACAGATACGCAGTATTTT. Residues: CASSSSPQGRPRTDTQYF.

This clone was detected a few times. This rearrangement joins TRBV4-2 to TRBJ2-1; 8 nucleotides match TRBD2. J gave up 6 bases and V 0 bases, and 7 bases lay outside the gene matches. The CDR3 totals 16 residues. CDR1 is LGHNA and CDR2 is YNFKEQ in the germline V gene. Here the CDR3 DNA reads TGTGCCAGCAGCCAAGATAACCGGGGGGGTTCCAATGAGCAGTTCTTC. Translating gives CASSQDNRGGSNEQFF.

This chain uses TRBV19 with TRBJ2-2; TRBD2 matches at 8 bases. The CDR3 is 16 residues long. The V gene end was trimmed by 3 bases and the J gene end by 6 bases; junction bases not matched to a gene: 9. CDR1 LNHDA and CDR2 SQIVND come from the germline V gene (reference sequence). The CDR3 is CASSIPGTRSAGELFF. CDR3 DNA: TGTGCCAGTAGTATCCCCGGGACTAGGAGTGCCGGGGAGCTGTTTTTT. Based on the CDR3 plus reference TRBV19 and TRBJ2-2, the full variable domain is DGGITQSPKYLFRKEGQNVTLSCEQNLNHDAMYWYRQDPGQGLRLIYYSQIVNDFQKGDIAEGYSVSREKKESFPLTVTSAQKNPTAFYLCASSIPGTRSAGELFFGEGSRLTVL.

This clone has just a few counts. The rearrangement joins TRBV7-9 to TRBJ1-5; 8 bases line up with TRBD1. Germline-derived CDR1 and CDR2 are SEHNR and FQNEAQ (reference sequence). CDR3 length equals 13 residues. V trimming: 4 bases; J trimming: 5 bases; junction bases outside the gene matches: 1. DNA for the CDR3: TGTGCCAGCAGCTCGACAGGGGATCAGCCCCAGCATTTT. Protein product: CASSSTGDQPQHF. Full variable domain (remainder filled in from reference TRBV7-9 and TRBJ1-5): DTGVSQNPRHKITKRGQNVTFRCDPISEHNRLYWYRQTLGQGPEFLTYFQNEAQLEKSRLLSDRFSAERPKGSFSTLEIQRTEQGDSAMYLCASSSTGDQPQHFGDGTRLSIL.

This clone showed up just once. V is TRBV6-1 and J is TRBJ1-6; D call uncertain. The CDR3 covers 16 residues. Germline V gene lookup returns CDR1 MNHNS and CDR2 SASEGT. V was clipped by 0 bases and J by 0 bases, with 6 bases between them. The CDR3 region is CASSEAGSSYNSPLHF. CDR3 in DNA: TGTGCCAGCAGTGAAGCAGGGAGCTCCTATAATTCACCCCTCCACTTT.

The V gene is TRBV7-2, the J gene TRBJ2-5, with 8 bases fitting TRBD2. Unmatched junction bases numbered 10, after V lost 2 bases and J lost 2 bases. CDR3 length: 17 amino acids. The germline V gene encodes CDR1 SGHTA and CDR2 FQGNSA. As DNA, the CDR3 is TGTGCCAGCAGCTTACTAATCCGGGGGGGCAGTCAAGAGACCCAGTACTTC. Amino acid sequence: CASSLLIRGGSQETQYF.